Listed below are T cell receptor beta chains from one sample, sequenced in a study of spatial heterogeneity in lung cancer. MiXCR, applied by TCRdb to the 5' RACE reads, yields one record per CDR3 protein. The data show approximately 26,000 distinct CDR3 sequences, 8.8% seen once. The sequenced sample was lung tumor tissue, obtained at surgery. These receptors were collected from a male donor with early-stage non-small cell lung cancer. CDR3s include the opening cysteine and the closing phenylalanine or tryptophan. The D gene is left open where the match is weak. Not every row has a clone size; where given, it reads once, few, many or a size class.

v_gene	abundance	d_gene	j_gene	CDR3aa	CDR3nt
TRBV7-8	NA	NA	TRBJ2-1	CASSLGQGAGGQFF	TGTGCCAGCAGCTTAGGGCAGGGCGCCGGGGGGCAGTTCTTC
TRBV15	NA	NA	TRBJ2-3	CATSRVELDTQYF	TGTGCCACCAGCAGAGTAGAACTGGATACGCAGTATTTT
TRBV29-1	many	NA	TRBJ2-1	CSVLDHEQFF	TGCAGCGTCTTAGATCATGAGCAGTTCTTC
TRBV18	NA	NA	TRBJ1-6	CVSSPPIVGQNNSPLHF	TGTGTCAGCTCACCACCAATCGTGGGGCAGAATAATTCACCCCTCCACTTT
TRBV10-2	many	NA	TRBJ2-5	CASNSPGAETQYF	TGCGCCAGCAATTCCCCGGGGGCAGAGACCCAGTACTTC
TRBV5-1	medium-sized	NA	TRBJ2-5	CASSAGQQQETQYF	TGCGCCAGCAGCGCGGGACAGCAACAAGAGACCCAGTACTTC
TRBV10-2	many	NA	TRBJ2-1	CASSVFLGAQFF	TGCGCCAGCAGTGTGTTCCTTGGTGCGCAGTTCTTC
TRBV7-2	NA	TRBD2	TRBJ2-5	CASSLGSASGQETQYF	TGTGCCAGCAGCTTAGGGTCGGCTAGCGGCCAAGAGACCCAGTACTTC
TRBV7-2	many	TRBD1	TRBJ1-3	CASSFGQGTGNTIYF	TGTGCCAGCAGCTTCGGACAGGGCACTGGAAACACCATATATTTT
TRBV5-1	few	NA	TRBJ2-7	CASRNGGSSYEQYF	TGCGCCAGCAGGAATGGGGGGAGCTCCTACGAGCAGTACTTC
TRBV11-2	medium-sized	NA	TRBJ2-1	CASSFRTNEQFF	TGTGCCAGCAGCTTTAGGACGAATGAGCAGTTCTTC
TRBV7-3	many	NA	TRBJ2-3	CASSLSGGAFRDTQYF	TGTGCCAGCAGCTTATCAGGGGGGGCATTTAGAGATACGCAGTATTTT
TRBV6-2/TRBV6-3	few	TRBD1	TRBJ1-5	CASSYSKLQGAVQPQHF	TGTGCCAGCAGTTACTCGAAACTCCAGGGGGCCGTGCAGCCCCAGCATTTT
TRBV7-2	many	NA	TRBJ2-5	CASSQQLQETQYF	TGTGCCAGCAGCCAACAGCTCCAAGAGACCCAGTACTTC
TRBV27	many	NA	TRBJ2-3	CAVGVGGTDTQYF	TGTGCCGTGGGGGTTGGGGGCACAGATACGCAGTATTTT
TRBV7-8	NA	TRBD2	TRBJ2-1	CASSFEAGLYNEQFF	TGTGCCAGCAGCTTCGAAGCGGGGCTTTACAATGAGCAGTTCTTC
TRBV6-1	many	NA	TRBJ1-5	CASSEKVAQPQHF	TGTGCCAGCAGTGAAAAGGTGGCTCAGCCCCAGCATTTT
TRBV28	NA	TRBD1	TRBJ2-1	CASSSPQGAGRDEQFF	TGTGCCAGCAGTTCCCCTCAGGGGGCGGGCAGGGATGAGCAGTTCTTC
TRBV5-1	many	TRBD1	TRBJ2-7	CASSWTGDYEQYF	TGCGCCAGCAGCTGGACAGGGGATTACGAGCAGTACTTC
TRBV7-3	many	TRBD2	TRBJ2-3	CASSSLAGLALSTQYF	TGTGCCAGCAGCTCACTGGCGGGACTAGCATTGAGTACGCAGTATTTT
TRBV27	NA	TRBD2	TRBJ2-7	CASSLAAGGNEQYF	TGTGCCAGCAGTCTAGCGGCGGGGGGGAACGAGCAGTACTTC
TRBV11-1	NA	TRBD1	TRBJ1-6	CASSRTGETSPLHF	TGTGCCAGCAGCCGTACAGGGGAGACTTCACCCCTCCACTTT
TRBV2	many	NA	TRBJ2-1	CASNRESSYNEQFF	TGTGCCAGCAACCGCGAGAGCTCCTACAATGAGCAGTTCTTC
TRBV3-1	few	NA	TRBJ1-6	CASSQRDYGHNSPLHF	TGTGCCAGCAGCCAACGAGATTATGGACACAATTCACCCCTCCACTTT
TRBV20-1	many	NA	TRBJ2-7	CSARGFRNEQYF	TGCAGTGCTAGAGGGTTTAGGAACGAGCAGTACTTC
TRBV12-3/TRBV12-4	medium-sized	NA	TRBJ2-7	CASSSPDRGYEQYF	TGTGCCAGCAGTTCCCCCGACCGGGGCTACGAGCAGTACTTC
TRBV29-1	many	TRBD2	TRBJ2-1	CSVAHGGSGSYNEQFF	TGCAGCGTTGCCCACGGCGGTAGCGGGAGTTACAATGAGCAGTTCTTC
TRBV11-1	many	NA	TRBJ2-5	CASSFRAQGWEETQYF	TGTGCCAGCAGCTTCCGGGCCCAGGGGTGGGAAGAGACCCAGTACTTC
TRBV20-1	many	TRBD2	TRBJ2-1	CSASRAGVYNEQFF	TGCAGTGCTAGTCGAGCGGGGGTGTACAATGAGCAGTTCTTC
TRBV7-9	few	TRBD2	TRBJ2-7	CASSFIGEGRYYEQYF	TGTGCCAGCAGCTTCATCGGGGAGGGGCGGTACTACGAGCAGTACTTC
TRBV7-2	few	NA	TRBJ2-2	CASSPFGPGELFF	TGTGCCAGCAGCCCCTTCGGTCCCGGGGAGCTGTTTTTT
TRBV13	many	NA	TRBJ2-3	CASSPGLHPTRTDTQYF	TGTGCCAGCAGCCCCGGGTTACATCCAACCCGCACAGATACGCAGTATTTT
TRBV12-3/TRBV12-4	NA	NA	TRBJ1-5	CASSLGGSGNQPQHF	TGTGCCAGCAGCTTAGGAGGGAGTGGCAATCAGCCCCAGCATTTT
TRBV28	many	TRBD1	TRBJ1-5	CASRGTGGFNQPQHF	TGTGCCAGCAGGGGGACAGGGGGTTTCAATCAGCCCCAGCATTTT
TRBV19	many	TRBD1	TRBJ2-1	CASSHDRVWDEQFF	TGTGCCAGTAGTCACGACAGGGTATGGGATGAGCAGTTCTTC
TRBV27	many	TRBD2	TRBJ2-7	CASSLSWASGFYEQYF	TGTGCCAGCAGTTTATCTTGGGCTAGCGGGTTCTACGAGCAGTACTTC
TRBV6-6	few	TRBD2	TRBJ2-7	CASSTPGLAGGPYEQYF	TGTGCCAGCAGTACGCCGGGACTAGCGGGAGGGCCATACGAGCAGTACTTC
TRBV5-1	NA	NA	TRBJ2-7	CASSERGVGEQYF	TGCGCCAGCAGCGAAAGGGGGGTCGGCGAGCAGTACTTC
TRBV6-1	many	NA	TRBJ2-3	CASRPHSTDTQYF	TGTGCCAGCAGACCCCACAGCACAGATACGCAGTATTTT
TRBV19	many	NA	TRBJ2-7	CASSIAQRSYEQYF	TGTGCCAGTAGTATCGCACAGCGGAGCTACGAGCAGTACTTC
TRBV20-1	many	NA	TRBJ1-5	CSARVAGRGNQPQHF	TGCAGTGCTAGAGTCGCAGGGAGGGGCAATCAGCCCCAGCATTTT
TRBV7-2	NA	NA	TRBJ1-3	CASSLLGRVTSGNTIYF	TGTGCCAGCAGCTTGCTTGGAAGAGTGACCTCTGGAAACACCATATATTTT
TRBV28	many	NA	TRBJ1-3	CASSSPQGNTIYF	TGTGCCAGCAGTTCCCCCCAAGGAAACACCATATATTTT